This passage covers 17 T cell receptor beta chains from one sample sequenced in a study of cytomegalovirus exposure and HLA in healthy donors. PCR primers comprised 60 Vbeta and 13 Jbeta primers. Measured with immunoSEQ multiplex PCR; TCRdb has only the in-frame clones, and not every one. The sample includes about 130,000 clones, about 73% of them seen just once. Sequencing input: PBMCs. Receptors originate from a human donor in good health.

The V call is TRBV7-2, the J call TRBJ2-5, with 7 bases identical to TRBD1. V was pared by 1 base and J by 4 bases, with 3 bases of the junction left unmatched. The CDR3 sequence is 14 residues long. Germline CDR1 and CDR2: SGHTA and FQGNSA. CDR3 nucleotides: TGTGCCAGCAGCTTAGTTCAGGGGGTAGAGACCCAGTACTTC. Translated, it gives CASSLVQGVETQYF.

This clone appeared a single time. The V and J genes are TRBV30 and TRBJ2-6; 7 bases line up with TRBD2. With 8 bases clipped from V and 2 bases from J, the junction kept 0 bases outside the gene matches. From germline, CDR1 is GTSNPN and CDR2 SVGIG (reference sequence). CDR3 length: 12 amino acids. CDR3 DNA: TGTGCCCGGGGGGCTGGGGCCAACGTCCTGACTTTC. The encoded protein is CARGAGANVLTF.

The genes are TRBV30 and TRBJ2-5; the match to TRBD1 covers 11 bases. The CDR3 is made up of 14 amino acids. In germline, CDR1 is GTSNPN, CDR2 SVGIG (reference sequence). V shed 1 base and J 3 bases; nucleotides not matched to a gene: 1. CDR3 residues: CAWSGDRGKETQYF. In DNA, the CDR3 is TGTGCCTGGAGTGGGGACAGGGGGAAAGAGACCCAGTACTTC.

J is TRBJ1-1 and V is TRBV20-1; tentatively, D is TRBD1 (5 bases). Germline loops: CDR1 DFQATT, CDR2 SNEGSKA (reference sequence). There are 11 residues in the CDR3. The V and J ends lost 1 base and 12 bases respectively, with 12 bases between them. CDR3 nucleotides: TGCAGTGCTAGAGCCCCGGGGGAATCTTTCTTT. Translated: CSARAPGESFF.

The rearrangement links TRBV4-3 to TRBJ2-5; 9 positions match TRBD2. The length of the CDR3 is 18 residues. Trimming cost V 0 bases and J 5 bases; bases outside gene matches: 13. Germline V gene data show CDR1 as LGHNA and CDR2 as YSLEER. The CDR3 sequence is CASSQDGRAAGGWETQYF. CDR3 DNA: TGCGCCAGCAGCCAAGATGGTCGTGCGGCGGGAGGGTGGGAGACCCAGTACTTC.

V usage is TRBV5-8 and J usage is TRBJ2-5, with a possible D match to TRBD2 (6 bases). V was clipped by 0 bases and J by 1 base, with 10 bases between them. CDR1 is SGHTS and CDR2 is YDEGEE in the germline V gene. The CDR3 length is 15 residues. CDR3 region: CASSLGGDFQETQYF. CDR3 bases: TGTGCCAGCAGCTTGGGGGGGGATTTCCAAGAGACCCAGTACTTC.

The rearrangement links TRBV9 to TRBJ2-2; D call uncertain. Germline V lookup: CDR1 SGDLS, CDR2 YYNGEE. The length of the CDR3 is 13 residues. V shed 0 bases and J shed 7 bases, with 7 bases lying between them. The CDR3 nucleotides are TGTGCCAGCAGCGTAGCGGAGTACGGGGAGCTGTTTTTT. Amino acid sequence: CASSVAEYGELFF.

The gene calls are TRBV7-2 and TRBJ2-2; 9 bases agree with TRBD1. The CDR3 sequence is 17 residues long. Unmatched junction bases numbered 5, after V lost 3 bases and J lost 0 bases. CDR1 is SGHTA and CDR2 is FQGNSA in the germline V gene. For the CDR3, the DNA is TGTGCCAGCAGCTTGGGGACAGGGCTACCGAACACCGGGGAGCTGTTTTTT. This encodes CASSLGTGLPNTGELFF. Using reference TRBV7-2 and TRBJ2-2 for the parts outside the CDR3, the full variable domain is GAGVSQSPSNKVTEKGKDVELRCDPISGHTALYWYRQSLGQGLEFLIYFQGNSAPDKSGLPSDRFSAERTGGSVSTLTIQRTQQEDSAVYLCASSLGTGLPNTGELFFGEGSRLTVL.

V gene TRBV30 combines with J gene TRBJ2-5; TRBD1 matches 8 bases. The last part of the DNA fits TRBJ2-7 better; the J call may be wrong. Germline lookup yields CDR1 GTSNPN and CDR2 SVGIG (reference sequence). This CDR3 contains 14 residues. This CDR3 reads CAWGAGRGPYEQYF. DNA of the CDR3: TGTGCCTGGGGTGCGGGCAGGGGGCCCTACGAGCAGTACTTC.

The chain carries TRBV6-5 and TRBJ1-1; D ambiguous. Trimming shortened V by 7 bases and J by 1 base, and 16 bases separated the two germline ends. CDR1 MNHEY and CDR2 SVGAGI come from the germline V gene. CDR3 length equals 15 residues. The CDR3 protein is CASTPIRGANTEAFF. CDR3 nucleotides: TGTGCCAGCACCCCTATTAGAGGCGCGAACACTGAAGCTTTCTTT.

Note on this clone: Other nucleotide sequences in the sample specify the same CDR3. The chain has TRBV5-1 and TRBJ1-6; 11 positions match TRBD1. The CDR3 has 16 residues. V lost 4 bases to trimming and J lost 5 bases; unmatched junction nucleotides: 5. Germline CDR1 is SGHRS and CDR2 is YFSETQ. CDR3 sequence (DNA): TGCGCCAGCAGCCTGGGACAGGGGGTCGATAATTCACCCCTCCACTTT. It encodes CASSLGQGVDNSPLHF.

The CDR3 reads CSVARPETQYF. In nucleotides, the CDR3 is TGCAGCGTTGCGCGGCCGGAGACCCAGTACTTC. This chain links TRBV29-1 with TRBJ2-5; no reliable D call. Looked up from germline, CDR1 is SQVTM and CDR2 is ANQGSEA. There are 11 residues in the CDR3. Trimming took 4 bases from V and 5 from J, leaving 8 bases between them.

In its sample, this clone was seen a few times. This chain links TRBV27 with TRBJ2-4; 7 nucleotides align to TRBD1. The CDR3 spans 13 residues. Looked up from germline, CDR1 is MNHEY and CDR2 is SMNVEV (reference sequence). Germline trimming cut 6 bases from V and 8 bases from J; bases unmatched to any gene: 7. Here the CDR3 DNA reads TGTGCCAGCAGCGGCAGGGGGATATACATTCAGTACTTC. Its translation is CASSGRGIYIQYF.

The chain carries TRBV6-1 and TRBJ2-1; the match to TRBD2 covers 7 bases. J lost 3 bases, V lost 6 bases, and 8 bases had no gene match. This CDR3 contains 15 residues. The germline V gene encodes CDR1 MNHNS and CDR2 SASEGT. The CDR3 bases are TGTGCCAGCAGCCCTTTAGCGGGTAACTACAATGAGCAGTTCTTC. Protein sequence: CASSPLAGNYNEQFF.

The chain links TRBV5-4 to TRBJ2-5; tentative D call: TRBD2 (5 bases). The CDR3 totals 12 residues. The germline V gene encodes CDR1 SGHNT and CDR2 YYREEE (reference sequence). Trimming left V 2 bases short and J 9 bases short, with 11 bases between. The CDR3 reads CASSLPQEAQYF. Written as DNA, the CDR3 is TGTGCCAGCAGCTTACCCCAGGAGGCCCAGTACTTC.

This chain uses TRBV5-1 with TRBJ2-2, with 8 bases aligning to TRBD1. The V gene end was trimmed by 3 bases and the J gene end by 1 base; junction bases not matched to a gene: 11. This CDR3 is built from 18 residues. Per the germline V gene, CDR1 is SGHRS and CDR2 is YFSETQ. CDR3 nucleotides: TGCGCCAGCAGCTGGGGACCTGCCGGGACAGGGAACACCGGGGAGCTGTTTTTT. It encodes CASSWGPAGTGNTGELFF.

This chain links TRBV5-4 with TRBJ2-7; 11 nucleotides line up with TRBD1. The CDR3 runs to 15 residues. The V segment lost 4 bases and the J segment 0 bases; nucleotides outside the gene matches: 3. Germline lookup yields CDR1 SGHNT and CDR2 YYREEE (reference sequence). CDR3 region: CASSPGQGASYEQYF. In nucleotides, the CDR3 is TGTGCCAGCAGCCCCGGACAGGGGGCCTCCTACGAGCAGTACTTC.